This entry lists 5 T cell receptor beta chains sequenced from one sample in a study of monozygotic twins with inflammatory bowel disease. Following a re-call of the 5' RACE reads, TCRdb has one entry per CDR3 protein and lacks DNA. The sample holds 350,000 to 550,000 distinct CDR3 sequences. Input material: blood. Every receptor here comes from a human donor with ulcerative colitis or Crohn's disease, or a healthy co-twin of an affected twin (not recorded which).

This rearrangement joins TRBV5-4 to TRBJ2-1; lacking DNA, the TRBD2 call made by TCRdb goes unchecked. The CDR3 is made up of 13 amino acids. Germline V gives CDR1 SGHNT, CDR2 YYREEE (reference sequence). CDR3 loop: CASSLPSGETQFF.

The rearrangement uses TRBV24-1 and TRBJ2-3; lacking DNA, the TRBD1 call made by TCRdb goes unchecked. CDR1 is KGHDR, CDR2 SFDVKD, per germline. The CDR3 covers 17 residues. The CDR3 region is CATSDSPGQGATDTQYF.

V and J are TRBV6-2 or TRBV6-3 and TRBJ2-1; TCRdb designates TRBD2, a call that cannot be tested without DNA. The CDR3 extends over 17 amino acids. CDR1 MNHEY and CDR2 SVGEGT come from the germline V gene. The CDR3 here is CASSFVLAGGMGDEQFF.

This rearrangement joins TRBV5-1 to TRBJ2-1; TCRdb outputs TRBD2, but without DNA this stays unchecked. Looked up from germline, CDR1 is SGHRS and CDR2 is YFSETQ. The CDR3 spans 16 residues. The CDR3: CASSFGTSEAYNEQFF.

The V call is TRBV5-6, the J call TRBJ2-1; TCRdb lists TRBD2, though no DNA is available to test this call. CDR1 SGHDT and CDR2 YYEEEE come from the germline V gene. The CDR3 is 15 amino acids. The CDR3 sequence: CASSPPSSSYNEQFF.